The sequence of this T cell receptor (beta chain) was determined in a study of T cell repertoires in cytomegalovirus infection. Study summary: Recently identified HLA-C-restricted CMV epitopes were among the peptides used. Indications of both CMV infection and matching HLA type were provided by public TCR beta signatures.

This clonotype was recorded a few times. Its specificity is not known. TCRdb recomputed calls from the reads with MiXCR, one row per CDR3 protein. The repertoire holds about 500,000 distinct CDR3 sequences, roughly 34% seen once, with roughly a sixth in the top ten. Overall study findings and caveats: The response measured ex vivo was dominated by TCR beta clonotypes (HLA-C-restricted and CMV-specific).

The CDR3 contains 15 residues. V lost 3 bases to trimming and J lost 7 bases, with 15 bases between them. CDR1 is KGHSH, CDR2 LQKENI, per germline. Source: cultured PBMCs, taken from culture after CMV antigen stimulation. The genes are TRBV18 and TRBJ1-4; D may be TRBD1 (6 bases). This receptor was taken from a human donor in good health (CMV status not recorded). Some clones in this sample may be carry-over from other donors' samples. CDR3 bases: TGTGCCAGCTCACCCCCTGGCAGGGGAGGTGAAAAACTGTTTTTT. It yields the protein CASSPPGRGGEKLFF.